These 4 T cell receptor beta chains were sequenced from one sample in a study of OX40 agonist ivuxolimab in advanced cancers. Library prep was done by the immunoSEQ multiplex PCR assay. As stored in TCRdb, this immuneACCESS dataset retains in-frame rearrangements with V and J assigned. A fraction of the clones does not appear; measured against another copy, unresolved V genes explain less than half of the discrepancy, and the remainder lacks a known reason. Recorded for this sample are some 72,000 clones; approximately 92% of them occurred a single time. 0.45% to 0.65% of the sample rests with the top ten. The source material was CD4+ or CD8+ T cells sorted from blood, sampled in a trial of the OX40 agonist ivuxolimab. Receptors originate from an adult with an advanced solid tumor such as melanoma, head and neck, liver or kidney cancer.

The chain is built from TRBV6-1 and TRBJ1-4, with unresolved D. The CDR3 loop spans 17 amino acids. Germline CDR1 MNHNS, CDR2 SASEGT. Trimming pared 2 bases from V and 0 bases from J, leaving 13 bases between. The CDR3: CASSEKGRWATNEKLFF. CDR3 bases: TGTGCCAGCAGTGAAAAGGGCAGGTGGGCAACTAATGAAAAACTGTTTTTT.

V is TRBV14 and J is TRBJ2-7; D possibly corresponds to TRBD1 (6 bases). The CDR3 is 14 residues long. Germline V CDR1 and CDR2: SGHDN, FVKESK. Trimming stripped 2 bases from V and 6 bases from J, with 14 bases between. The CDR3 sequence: CASSQLTGAVEQYF. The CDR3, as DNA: TGTGCCAGCAGCCAATTGACAGGAGCGGTCGAGCAGTACTTC.

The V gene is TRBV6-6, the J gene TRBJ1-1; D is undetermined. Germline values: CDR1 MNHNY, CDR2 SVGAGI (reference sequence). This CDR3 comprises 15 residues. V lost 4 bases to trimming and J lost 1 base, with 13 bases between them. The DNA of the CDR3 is TGTGCCAGCAGTTGGCAGTCGAAACGGAACACTGAAGCTTTCTTT. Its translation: CASSWQSKRNTEAFF.

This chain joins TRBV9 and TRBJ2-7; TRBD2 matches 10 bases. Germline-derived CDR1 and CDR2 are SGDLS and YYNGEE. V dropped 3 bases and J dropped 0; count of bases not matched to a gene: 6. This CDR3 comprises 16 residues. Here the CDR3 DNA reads TGTGCCAGCAGCGAAGCGGGAGGGGCTAGCTCCTACGAGCAGTACTTC. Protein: CASSEAGGASSYEQYF.